This T cell receptor (beta chain) comes out of a study of T-cell memory formation after mild COVID-19. Across the whole study: Largely donor-specific sequence clusters came from a couple of donors. General study results and limits: What remained unconfirmed was the SARS-CoV-2 specificity of second-wave clones peaking on day 37. Day 15 to 85 contracting clones showed balanced CD4/CD8; later expanders leaned CD4+.

TCRdb re-called the 5' RACE reads with MiXCR, one entry per CDR3 protein. The table has 300,000 to 400,000 distinct CDR3 sequences, over 10% seen once; the top ten hold roughly 23%. V was cut by 6 bases and J by 6 bases, with 12 bases left in between. The CDR3 length is 12 residues. The germline CDR1 and CDR2 sequences are SNHLY and FYNNEI. This clonotype was seen more than once but under ten times. Its specificity is unknown. The source of this sequence is a man aged 18 to 35 who had mild COVID-19 (a few samples of this study predate the infection). Cell type and time point are not known. The chain has TRBV2 and TRBJ2-7, with D perhaps TRBD1 (6 bases). The sequenced material came from PBMCs or a T cell subset sorted from them (not recorded which). The CDR3 coding sequence is TGTGCCAGCAGCCAACAGGGTGGCGAGCAGTACTTC. Encoded protein: CASSQQGGEQYF.